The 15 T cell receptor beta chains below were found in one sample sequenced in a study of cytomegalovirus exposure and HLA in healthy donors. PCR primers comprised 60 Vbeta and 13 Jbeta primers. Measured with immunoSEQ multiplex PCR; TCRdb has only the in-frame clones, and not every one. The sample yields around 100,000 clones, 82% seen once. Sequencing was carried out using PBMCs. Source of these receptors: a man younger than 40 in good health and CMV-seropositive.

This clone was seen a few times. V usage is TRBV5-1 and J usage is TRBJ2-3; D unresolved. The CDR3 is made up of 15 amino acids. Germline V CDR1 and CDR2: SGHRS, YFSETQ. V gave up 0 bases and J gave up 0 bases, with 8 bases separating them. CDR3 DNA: TGCGCCAGCAGCTTGGGTCGGGTGAGCACAGATACGCAGTATTTT. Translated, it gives CASSLGRVSTDTQYF.

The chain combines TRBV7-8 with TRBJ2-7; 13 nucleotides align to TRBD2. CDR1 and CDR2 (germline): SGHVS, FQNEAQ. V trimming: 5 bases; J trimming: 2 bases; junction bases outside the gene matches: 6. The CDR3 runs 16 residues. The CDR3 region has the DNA TGTGCCAGCAGCCTGCGGACTAGCGGGGGACCCTACGAGCAGTACTTC. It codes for CASSLRTSGGPYEQYF.

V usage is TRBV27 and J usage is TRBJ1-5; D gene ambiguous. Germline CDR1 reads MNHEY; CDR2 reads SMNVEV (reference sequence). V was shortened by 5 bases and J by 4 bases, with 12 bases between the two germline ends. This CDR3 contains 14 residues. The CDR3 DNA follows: TGTGCCAGCAGTAAGACGGGTTTAAATCAGCCCCAGCATTTT. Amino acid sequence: CASSKTGLNQPQHF.

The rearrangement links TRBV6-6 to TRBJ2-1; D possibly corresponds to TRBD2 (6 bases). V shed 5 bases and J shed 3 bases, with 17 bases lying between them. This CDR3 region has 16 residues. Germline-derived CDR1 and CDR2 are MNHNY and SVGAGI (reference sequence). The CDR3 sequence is CASSPPRREVYNEQFF. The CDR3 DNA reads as TGTGCCAGCAGTCCCCCTAGGAGGGAAGTCTACAATGAGCAGTTCTTC.

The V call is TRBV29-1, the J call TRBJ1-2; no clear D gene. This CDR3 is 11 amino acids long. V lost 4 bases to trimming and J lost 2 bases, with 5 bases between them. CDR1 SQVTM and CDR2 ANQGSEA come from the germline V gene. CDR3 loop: CSVGGNYGYTF. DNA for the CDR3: TGCAGCGTTGGAGGGAACTATGGCTACACCTTC.

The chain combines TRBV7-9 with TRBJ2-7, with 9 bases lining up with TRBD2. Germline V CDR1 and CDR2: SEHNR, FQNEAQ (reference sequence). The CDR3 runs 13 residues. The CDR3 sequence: CASSVAGEYEQYV. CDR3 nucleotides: TGTGCCAGCAGCGTAGCGGGAGAATACGAGCAGTACGTC.

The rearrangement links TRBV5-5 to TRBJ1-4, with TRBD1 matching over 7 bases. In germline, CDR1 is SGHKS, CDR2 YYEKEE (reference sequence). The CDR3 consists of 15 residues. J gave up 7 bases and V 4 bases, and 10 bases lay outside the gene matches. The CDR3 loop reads CASSEGAILSEKLFF. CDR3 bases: TGTGCCAGCAGCGAGGGGGCGATTTTAAGTGAAAAACTGTTTTTT.

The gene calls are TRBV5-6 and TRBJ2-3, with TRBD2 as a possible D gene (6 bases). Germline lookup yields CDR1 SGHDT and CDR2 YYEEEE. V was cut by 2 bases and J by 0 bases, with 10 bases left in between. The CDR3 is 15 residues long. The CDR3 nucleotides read TGTGCCAGCAGCTTCCGGACTACTAGCACAGATACGCAGTATTTT. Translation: CASSFRTTSTDTQYF.

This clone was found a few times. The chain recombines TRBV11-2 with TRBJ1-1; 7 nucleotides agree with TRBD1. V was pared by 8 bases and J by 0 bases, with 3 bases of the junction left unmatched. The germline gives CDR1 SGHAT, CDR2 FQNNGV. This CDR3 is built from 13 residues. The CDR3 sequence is CASSTGMNTEAFF. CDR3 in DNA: TGTGCCAGCTCGACAGGGATGAACACTGAAGCTTTCTTT.

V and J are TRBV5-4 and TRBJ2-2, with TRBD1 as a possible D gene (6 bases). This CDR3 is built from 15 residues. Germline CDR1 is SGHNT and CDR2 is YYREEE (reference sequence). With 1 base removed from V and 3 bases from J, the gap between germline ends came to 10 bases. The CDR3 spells CASSLKSGDTGELFF. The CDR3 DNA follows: TGTGCCAGCAGCTTGAAGTCAGGGGACACCGGGGAGCTGTTTTTT.

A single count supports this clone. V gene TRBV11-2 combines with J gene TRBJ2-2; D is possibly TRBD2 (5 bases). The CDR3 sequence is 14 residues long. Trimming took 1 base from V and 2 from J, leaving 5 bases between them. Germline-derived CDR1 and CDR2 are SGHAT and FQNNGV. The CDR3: CASSLGLNTGELFF. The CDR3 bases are TGTGCCAGCAGCTTAGGACTAAACACCGGGGAGCTGTTTTTT. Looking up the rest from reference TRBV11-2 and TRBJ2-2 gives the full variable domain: EAGVAQSPRYKIIEKRQSVAFWCNPISGHATLYWYQQILGQGPKLLIQFQNNGVVDDSQLPKDRFSAERLKGVDSTLKIQPAKLEDSAVYLCASSLGLNTGELFFGEGSRLTVL.

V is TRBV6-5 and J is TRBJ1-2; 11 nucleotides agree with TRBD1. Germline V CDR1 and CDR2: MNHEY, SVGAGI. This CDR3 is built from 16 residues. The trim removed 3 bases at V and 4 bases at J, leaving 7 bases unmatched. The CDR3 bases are TGTGCCAGCAGTTATATAAGGACAGGGGGCAGCTATGGCTACACCTTC. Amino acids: CASSYIRTGGSYGYTF.

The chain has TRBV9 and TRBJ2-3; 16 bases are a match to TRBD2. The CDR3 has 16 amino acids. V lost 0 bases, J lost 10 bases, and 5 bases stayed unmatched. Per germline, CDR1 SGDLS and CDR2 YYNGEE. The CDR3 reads CASSVEGLAGGRSQYF. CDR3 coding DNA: TGTGCCAGCAGCGTAGAGGGACTAGCGGGGGGGAGGTCGCAGTATTTT.

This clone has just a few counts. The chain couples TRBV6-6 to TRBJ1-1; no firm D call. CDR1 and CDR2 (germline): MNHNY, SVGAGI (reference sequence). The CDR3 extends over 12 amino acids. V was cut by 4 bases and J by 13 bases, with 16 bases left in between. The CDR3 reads CASSSSGVRGFF. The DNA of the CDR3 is TGTGCCAGCAGTTCCTCCGGCGTCCGGGGTTTCTTT.

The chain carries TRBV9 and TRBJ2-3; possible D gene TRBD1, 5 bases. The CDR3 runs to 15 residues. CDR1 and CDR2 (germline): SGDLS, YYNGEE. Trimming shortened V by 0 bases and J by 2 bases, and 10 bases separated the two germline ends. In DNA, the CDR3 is TGTGCCAGCAGCGTAGGTGGACATTTCACAGATACGCAGTATTTT. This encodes CASSVGGHFTDTQYF.